The entry that follows covers one T cell receptor beta chain sequence. An amount of RNA that ranged from about 0.45 to 1 ug was reverse transcribed with random hexamers. Using its own MiXCR run on the immunoSEQ multiplex PCR reads, TCRdb lists one record per CDR3 protein. The table includes 180,000 or so distinct CDR3 sequences, about 94% detected once. These data originate in a study of CD8 T cells in Susac syndrome. Trimming at V came to 3 bases and at J to 3 bases, leaving 4 bases not matched to a gene. The CDR3 has 14 residues. This clonotype originated in a human donor with Susac syndrome. The chain employs TRBV12-3 or TRBV12-4 and TRBJ2-7; 8 bases are a match to TRBD1. Sequencing was carried out using CD4+ T cells from PBMCs. CDR3 sequence (DNA): TGTGCCAGCAGTTTGGACAGGGAAGGCTACGAGCAGTACTTC. Translation: CASSLDREGYEQYF.